The clone carrying this TCR beta chain was counted a few times. Antigen: not known. The junction departs from the called germline gene at one end, perhaps through a read error. The CDR3 runs to 14 residues. Investigators took approximately 10 milliliters of peripheral blood from every donor. This entry comes from a study of blood T cells in healthy people across ages. Points from the study as a whole: More naive CD4+ cells and higher diversity marked long-lived donors relative to aged donors.

A sample-barcoded 5' primer and a J-beta primer mix were used in a second PCR of about 6 to 12 cycles. All samples yielded 3 million or more CDR3-containing paired-end reads. TCRdb re-called the 5' RACE reads through MiXCR, storing one row per CDR3 protein. Among around 1,900,000 distinct CDR3 sequences, about two fifths were seen once, and the ten largest hold roughly 24%. The clonotype was recovered from a human donor in good health. The chain uses TRBV12-3 or TRBV12-4 and TRBJ2-1, with D perhaps matching TRBD2 (5 bases). Sequenced: blood. The CDR3 DNA reads as TGTGCCGGCAGCCCGTCCGCGAGAGGGAGAGAGCAGTTCTTC. Translating gives CAGSPSARGREQFF.